This T cell receptor beta chain was identified during a study of T cell responses to AZD1222 COVID-19 vaccine. The assay was immunoSEQ multiplex PCR, and TCRdb's table has in-frame clones only and misses some. Of some 87,000 clones in the sample, approximately 89% were seen once. This clone has a single count. Antigen specificity is unknown. The study, taken as a whole, reports: Without day 14 samples, only post-peak T cell repertoires were studied. Reportedly, close to half of spike-specific TCRs are directed against unmutated variant regions.

The ends lost 3 bases at V and 4 bases at J; junction bases unmatched: 9. Per the germline V gene, CDR1 is SNHLY and CDR2 is FYNNEI. This CDR3 is 15 amino acids long. The TCR comes from an adult in good health. This chain uses TRBV2 with TRBJ2-7; 7 nucleotides line up with TRBD1. The input for sequencing was peripheral blood, taken on day 0 of MenACWY control vaccination. CDR3 in DNA: TGTGCCAGCAGTGATACCGGGACAGCCCTTTACGAGCAGTACTTC. It encodes CASSDTGTALYEQYF.